Below, 26 T cell receptor beta chains from the same sample are listed, as sequenced in a study of blood T cell repertoires in COVID-19. The repertoire was sequenced with immunoSEQ multiplex PCR; TCRdb's copy has only in-frame clones and lacks some. The profile shows about 130,000 clones, roughly 89% of them singletons. The sample was peripheral blood. These receptors came from a man in his fifties or sixties with active or convalescent COVID-19.

The chain joins TRBV19 to TRBJ1-5; D is possibly TRBD1 (5 bases). V was cut by 8 bases and J by 3 bases, with 20 bases left in between. CDR1 LNHDA and CDR2 SQIVND come from the germline V gene (reference sequence). The CDR3 length is 16 residues. The CDR3 region has the DNA TGTGCCAGTGGTGGGGGAGGGCAGCCCGTCAATCAGCCCCAGCATTTT. Its translation is CASGGGGQPVNQPQHF.

The chain links TRBV21-1 to TRBJ1-3. TRBV21-1 is an annotated pseudogene. This CDR3 comprises 15 residues. The CDR3 here is CASSSYMGGADTIYF. CDR3 nucleotides: TGTGCCAGCAGCTCTTATATGGGGGGGGCGGACACCATATATTTT.

The gene calls are TRBV6-5 and TRBJ2-7, with TRBD2 matching 7 bases. With 7 bases clipped from V and 6 bases from J, the junction kept 15 bases outside the gene matches. In germline, CDR1 is MNHEY, CDR2 SVGAGI. This CDR3 spans 15 amino acids. This CDR3 reads CASTPPLGGGPEQYF. Here the CDR3 DNA reads TGTGCCAGCACCCCCCCTTTAGGCGGGGGACCCGAGCAGTACTTC.

The CDR3 is CATERVGQPQHF. CDR3 DNA sequence: TGTGCCACCGAACGGGTGGGTCAGCCCCAGCATTTT. This chain links TRBV19 with TRBJ1-5, with D uncertain. Germline loops: CDR1 LNHDA, CDR2 SQIVND (reference sequence). V shed 10 bases and J shed 6 bases, with 13 bases lying between them. The CDR3 length is 12 residues.

The chain employs TRBV30 and TRBJ2-1, with 8 positions matching TRBD1. The CDR3 extends over 14 amino acids. The ends lost 2 bases at V and 6 bases at J; junction bases unmatched: 6. The germline V gene encodes CDR1 GTSNPN and CDR2 SVGIG (reference sequence). CDR3 bases: TGTGCCTGGAGTTTACCAGGGGGCGTCAATGAGCAGTTCTTC. Its protein product is CAWSLPGGVNEQFF.

The V gene is TRBV5-1, the J gene TRBJ1-1, with D uncertain. Looked up from germline, CDR1 is SGHRS and CDR2 is YFSETQ. V lost 4 bases and J 4 bases, leaving 17 bases between the germline ends. The CDR3 sequence is 15 residues long. This CDR3 reads CASSPGISWSTEAFF. CDR3 DNA sequence: TGCGCCAGCAGCCCCGGGATTTCATGGAGCACTGAAGCTTTCTTT.

The chain combines TRBV6-6 with TRBJ2-1, with 7 bases identical to TRBD1. Trimming at V came to 4 bases and at J to 1 base, leaving 7 bases not matched to a gene. Germline CDR1 is MNHNY and CDR2 is SVGAGI (reference sequence). The CDR3 covers 16 residues. This chain's CDR3 is CASSSTGFRSYNEQFF. The DNA of the CDR3 is TGTGCCAGCAGTTCGACAGGGTTTAGGTCCTACAATGAGCAGTTCTTC.

The V and J genes are TRBV6-5 and TRBJ1-6; 10 nucleotides line up with TRBD1. The CDR3 is 13 amino acids. The germline V gene encodes CDR1 MNHEY and CDR2 SVGAGI. Trimming cost V 9 bases and J 8 bases; bases outside gene matches: 4. The CDR3, as DNA: TGTGCCAGGAGGGACAGGGGATATTCACCCCTCCACTTT. Amino acids: CARRDRGYSPLHF.

The chain has TRBV12-2 and TRBJ2-2; TRBD2, as called in the table, went unchecked against the DNA. TRBV12-2 is an annotated pseudogene. This CDR3 has 16 residues. The CDR3 coding sequence is TGTGCAAGTCGCCCCGAGGCCGGTAGGTACACCGGGGAGCTGTTTTTT. Encoded protein: CASRPEAGRYTGELFF.

The V and J genes are TRBV5-1 and TRBJ2-2; 9 bases fit TRBD2. This CDR3 is 18 amino acids long. With V trimmed by 0 bases and J by 1 base, 7 bases remained unmatched. CDR1 and CDR2 (germline): SGHRS, YFSETQ. CDR3 DNA: TGCGCCAGCAGCTTGGAGGCTAGCGGGACGCTGAACACCGGGGAGCTGTTTTTT. Translating it yields CASSLEASGTLNTGELFF.

The chain combines TRBV6-2 or TRBV6-3 with TRBJ2-3; TRBD2 matches 13 bases. CDR1 MNHEY and CDR2 SVGEGT come from the germline V gene. V shed 5 bases, J shed 3 bases, and the junction held 11 bases outside the gene matches. This CDR3 spans 18 amino acids. The chain's CDR3 is CASSLTSGGARETDTQYF. CDR3 in DNA: TGTGCCAGCAGTCTAACTAGCGGGGGGGCCAGGGAAACAGATACGCAGTATTTT.

The chain carries TRBV5-1 and TRBJ1-1; 11 nucleotides align to TRBD1. The V and J ends lost 3 bases and 6 bases, in that order; junction bases with no gene match: 7. CDR3 size: 15 residues. Looked up from germline, CDR1 is SGHRS and CDR2 is YFSETQ. CDR3 in amino acids: CASSYWDRGASEAFF. The CDR3 bases are TGCGCCAGCAGCTATTGGGACAGGGGGGCCTCTGAAGCTTTCTTT. The variable domain in full, with the rest retrieved from reference TRBV5-1 and TRBJ1-1, is KAGVTQTPRYLIKTRGQQVTLSCSPISGHRSVSWYQQTPGQGLQFLFEYFSETQRNKGNFPGRFSGRQFSNSRSEMNVSTLELGDSALYLCASSYWDRGASEAFFGQGTRLTVV.

This chain uses TRBV4-1 with TRBJ1-1; the D is unclear. CDR3 size: 14 residues. Trimming cost V 1 base and J 2 bases, with 8 bases left between them. Germline V gene lookup returns CDR1 MGHRA and CDR2 YSYEKL. This CDR3 reads CASSQVAGNTEAFF. CDR3 coding DNA: TGCGCCAGCAGCCAAGTTGCGGGAAACACTGAAGCTTTCTTT.

This sequence joins TRBV19 and TRBJ2-1, with D possibly being TRBD2 (6 bases). Trimming removed 1 base at V and 0 bases at J, with 10 bases between. Germline V gene sequence: CDR1 LNHDA, CDR2 SQIVND (reference sequence). The CDR3 has 16 residues. The CDR3 is CASSIVGGNSYNEQFF. The CDR3 nucleotides are TGTGCCAGTAGTATAGTCGGGGGAAACTCCTACAATGAGCAGTTCTTC.

This chain joins TRBV5-5 and TRBJ2-3; 11 nucleotides align to TRBD1. Germline CDR1 SGHKS, CDR2 YYEKEE (reference sequence). The CDR3 length is 14 residues. With V trimmed by 8 bases and J by 5 bases, 7 bases remained unmatched. The CDR3 bases are TGTGCCAGTTTCAGGGACAGGGGGTTAGATACGCAGTATTTT. Translating it yields CASFRDRGLDTQYF.

This clone was observed once. The CDR3 DNA reads as TGTGCCAGCAGCGAAATTAGCGGGAGGAGCACAGATACGCAGTATTTT. Encoded protein: CASSEISGRSTDTQYF. This sequence joins TRBV6-1 and TRBJ2-3, with 10 positions matching TRBD2. CDR1 and CDR2 from the germline V gene are MNHNS and SASEGT. The CDR3 consists of 16 residues. Trimming cost V 6 bases and J 0 bases; bases outside gene matches: 6.

This clone was observed a handful of times. The chain is built from TRBV29-1 and TRBJ1-3, with D possibly matching TRBD1 (5 bases). The germline V gene has CDR1 SQVTM and CDR2 ANQGSEA. The length of the CDR3 is 15 residues. The V end lost 1 base, the J end lost 3 bases, and 13 bases lay between the germline ends. For the CDR3, the DNA is TGCAGCGTTGAAGCGGCAGGGACTCTTGGAAACACCATATATTTT. This translates into CSVEAAGTLGNTIYF.

This clone came up a few times. The J gene is TRBJ2-7, the V gene TRBV5-4; tentative D call: TRBD1 (7 bases). Germline CDR1 and CDR2: SGHNT and YYREEE (reference sequence). The V end lost 4 bases, the J end lost 2 bases, and 13 bases lay between the germline ends. CDR3 length: 14 residues. The CDR3 reads CASSVQGGPYEQYF. The CDR3 DNA follows: TGTGCCAGCAGCGTTCAGGGGGGACCCTACGAGCAGTACTTC. The full variable domain, completed using reference TRBV5-4 and TRBJ2-7, is ETGVTQSPTHLIKTRGQQVTLRCSSQSGHNTVSWYQQALGQGPQFIFQYYREEENGRGNFPPRFSGLQFPNYSSELNVNALELDDSALYLCASSVQGGPYEQYFGPGTRLTVT.

Comments on this clone: A read error may account for a junction end that differs from germline. The genes are TRBV3-1 (or the pseudogene TRBV3-2) and TRBJ1-4, with D maybe TRBD1 (5 bases). CDR3 length: 14 amino acids. CDR1 LGHDT and CDR2 YNNKEL come from the germline V gene (reference sequence). As DNA, the CDR3 is TGTGCCAGCAGCCAGGGACTGACTAGTGAAAAACTGTTTTTT. Encoded protein: CASSQGLTSEKLFF.

In DNA form, the CDR3 reads TGTGCCAGCAGCCGAGCTTCCGGGACAGGGGAGAGAGATGGCTACACCTTC. Protein product: CASSRASGTGERDGYTF. The rearrangement links TRBV5-4 to TRBJ1-2, with 10 positions matching TRBD1. The germline V gene encodes CDR1 SGHNT and CDR2 YYREEE (reference sequence). V lost 4 bases to trimming and J lost 6 bases; unmatched junction nucleotides: 15. The CDR3 runs 17 residues.

This sequence joins TRBV29-1 and TRBJ2-5, with D possibly TRBD1 on 5 matching bases. Germline V gene sequence: CDR1 SQVTM, CDR2 ANQGSEA. This CDR3 is built from 12 residues. V was clipped by 7 bases and J by 1 base, with 10 bases between them. In DNA, the CDR3 is TGCAGCGCCCAGGGTCCCCAAGAGACCCAGTACTTC. It is translated as CSAQGPQETQYF.

The DNA of the CDR3 is TGCGCCAGCAGCTTGGTCCCGGGGGGAGATCAGCCCCAGCATTTT. Amino acids: CASSLVPGGDQPQHF. The rearrangement uses TRBV5-1 and TRBJ1-5, with D maybe TRBD1 (5 bases). CDR1 and CDR2 (germline): SGHRS, YFSETQ. The CDR3 is 15 amino acids. The V end lost 0 bases, the J end lost 5 bases, and 12 bases lay between the germline ends.

The chain joins TRBV18 to TRBJ2-7; 8 bases match TRBD1. The CDR3 is 15 amino acids. Per the germline V gene, CDR1 is KGHSH and CDR2 is LQKENI. V was pared by 3 bases and J by 0 bases, with 4 bases of the junction left unmatched. This chain's CDR3 is CASSPGRGPSYEQYF. CDR3 DNA: TGTGCCAGCTCACCGGGCAGGGGGCCCTCCTACGAGCAGTACTTC.

The chain has TRBV29-1 and TRBJ2-2, with 9 bases aligning to TRBD1. The CDR3 totals 13 residues. With 4 bases clipped from V and 7 bases from J, the junction kept 4 bases outside the gene matches. Germline V gene lookup returns CDR1 SQVTM and CDR2 ANQGSEA. This CDR3 reads CSVGQGGIGELFF. The CDR3 coding sequence is TGCAGCGTTGGACAGGGGGGGATCGGGGAGCTGTTTTTT.

V usage is TRBV4-1 and J usage is TRBJ1-2; D is possibly TRBD1 (5 bases). The CDR3 covers 14 residues. Trimming stripped 1 base from V and 1 base from J, with 7 bases between. The germline V gene encodes CDR1 MGHRA and CDR2 YSYEKL. This CDR3 reads CASSQGTNNYGYTF. CDR3 DNA: TGCGCCAGCAGCCAAGGGACAAATAACTATGGCTACACCTTC.

The J gene is TRBJ2-7, the V gene TRBV11-3, with D hard to call. Germline loops: CDR1 SGHNT, CDR2 YENEEA. CDR3 size: 13 residues. V lost 5 bases, J lost 0 bases, and 8 bases lay in between. The DNA of the CDR3 is TGTGCCAGCAGCGTAGGGCCCTCCTACGAGCAGTACTTC. Protein sequence: CASSVGPSYEQYF.